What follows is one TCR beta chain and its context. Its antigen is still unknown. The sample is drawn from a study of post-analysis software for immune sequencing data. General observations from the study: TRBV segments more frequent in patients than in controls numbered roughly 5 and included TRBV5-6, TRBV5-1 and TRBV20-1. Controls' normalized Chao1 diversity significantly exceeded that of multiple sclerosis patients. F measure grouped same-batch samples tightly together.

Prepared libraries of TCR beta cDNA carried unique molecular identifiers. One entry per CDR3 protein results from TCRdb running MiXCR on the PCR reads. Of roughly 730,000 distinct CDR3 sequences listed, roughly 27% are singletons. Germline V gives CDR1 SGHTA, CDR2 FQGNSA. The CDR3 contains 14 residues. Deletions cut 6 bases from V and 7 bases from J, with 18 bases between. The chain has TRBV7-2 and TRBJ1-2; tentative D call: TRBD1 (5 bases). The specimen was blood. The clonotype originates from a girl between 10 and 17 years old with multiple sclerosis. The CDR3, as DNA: TGTGCCAGCAGTATAGGGGTGGGAGGTCTTGGCTACACCTTC. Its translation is CASSIGVGGLGYTF.